This T cell receptor beta chain derives from a study of shared clonotypes between healthy human individuals. Whole-study context: Per donor, three plates held CD4 naive cells, three held CD4 memory, two held CD8 naive and one held CD8 memory.

V dropped 5 bases and J dropped 2 bases, with 12 bases sitting between them. CDR3 length: 15 residues. CDR1 is SGHTA, CDR2 FQGNSA, per germline. Study-wide results and limits: Among a few donors, around 5% of naive CD4 clonotypes were found in common.

Assay: immunoSEQ multiplex PCR; the TCRdb copy retains only in-frame clones and omits some. Among over 2 million clones, 90% to 95% were seen once, and the ten largest hold 0.13%. For this clone: Its antigen is unidentified.

Sequencing was done on a sample of naive CD4+ T cells sorted from blood. Subset of the sample: CD45RA+ positively selected. The receptor was derived from a man aged 18 to 29 in good health. The V gene is TRBV7-2, the J gene TRBJ1-4, with a weak D call TRBD1 (6 bases). CDR3 nucleotide sequence: TGTGCCAGCAGCATAACAGGGACCACTAATGAAAAACTGTTTTTT. Translated: CASSITGTTNEKLFF.